Below are 17 T cell receptor beta chains sequenced from a single sample in a study of relationships among human T cell subsets. TCR alpha and beta CDR3s were amplified from mRNA by semiquantitative ARM-PCR. ARM-PCR used tagged nested gene-specific primers, then communal superprimers for exponential amplification. Via MiXCR, TCRdb re-called the multiplex PCR reads, giving one row per CDR3 protein. Among 10,000 to 15,000 distinct CDR3 sequences listed, roughly 65% were seen once. Bead selections for CD25, CD56 and CD294 left a flow-through collected as Th1 cells. Sequencing used CD4+ Th1 cells sorted from blood. These TCRs come from a man aged 35 to 55 in good health.

This clonotype was seen a few times. The genes are TRBV5-1 and TRBJ1-1; unclear D gene. CDR3 length: 12 amino acids. The V gene's germline CDR1 is SGHRS and CDR2 YFSETQ. Trimming took off 2 bases at V and 8 bases at J, with 10 bases between the two ends. CDR3: CASSLYDTEAFF. The CDR3 nucleotides are TGCGCCAGCAGCTTATACGATACGGAAGCTTTCTTT.

The chain combines TRBV5-1 with TRBJ2-4, with TRBD2 matching over 9 bases. CDR3 length equals 19 residues. J gave up 0 bases and V 0 bases, and 10 bases lay outside the gene matches. Germline V lookup: CDR1 SGHRS, CDR2 YFSETQ. CDR3 bases: TGCGCCAGCAGCTTGGACGGGACTAGCAACTCCTTAGCCAAAAACATTCAGTACTTC. The encoded protein is CASSLDGTSNSLAKNIQYF. Using reference TRBV5-1 and TRBJ2-4 for the parts outside the CDR3, the full variable domain is KAGVTQTPRYLIKTRGQQVTLSCSPISGHRSVSWYQQTPGQGLQFLFEYFSETQRNKGNFPGRFSGRQFSNSRSEMNVSTLELGDSALYLCASSLDGTSNSLAKNIQYFGAGTRLSVL.

The chain employs TRBV7-9 and TRBJ2-7; TRBD2 agrees at 9 bases. Trimming cost V 5 bases and J 0 bases; bases outside gene matches: 11. The CDR3 has 17 amino acids. CDR1 and CDR2 from the germline V gene are SEHNR and FQNEAQ (reference sequence). CDR3 sequence reads: CASSPMIRLAASYEQYF. CDR3 nucleotide sequence: TGTGCCAGCAGCCCTATGATACGACTAGCGGCCTCCTACGAGCAGTACTTC. Full variable domain (rest looked up from reference TRBV7-9 and TRBJ2-7): DTGVSQNPRHKITKRGQNVTFRCDPISEHNRLYWYRQTLGQGPEFLTYFQNEAQLEKSRLLSDRFSAERPKGSFSTLEIQRTEQGDSAMYLCASSPMIRLAASYEQYFGPGTRLTVT.

The chain joins TRBV14 to TRBJ2-1, with D possibly matching TRBD1 (9 bases). CDR3 length: 17 residues. With 3 bases removed from V and 8 bases from J, the gap between germline ends came to 23 bases. Looked up from germline, CDR1 is SGHDN and CDR2 is FVKESK. The CDR3 is CASSHNTGQGTRDEQFF. The DNA of the CDR3 is TGTGCCAGCAGCCACAACACCGGACAGGGGACTAGAGATGAGCAGTTCTTC.

Only one count was recorded for this clonotype. V usage is TRBV27 and J usage is TRBJ1-4; D gene ambiguous. The CDR3 is 13 amino acids. Per germline, CDR1 MNHEY and CDR2 SMNVEV (reference sequence). Trimming left V 4 bases short and J 4 bases short, with 7 bases between. CDR3 nucleotide sequence: TGTGCCAGCAGTTACAGAGTTAATGAAAAACTGTTTTTT. Amino acids: CASSYRVNEKLFF.

The chain couples TRBV15 to TRBJ2-6; D is uncertain. The CDR3 totals 17 residues. Germline CDR1 is LNHNV and CDR2 is YYDKDF (reference sequence). The V end lost 0 bases, the J end lost 0 bases, and 9 bases lay between the germline ends. CDR3 coding DNA: TGTGCCACCAGCAGAGATCGCCAGGCCTCTGGGGCCAACGTCCTGACTTTC. Its protein product is CATSRDRQASGANVLTF.

CDR3 nucleotides: TGTGCCACCGGGGGGAGATCTAGGACAGATACGCAGTATTTT. Its translation: CATGGRSRTDTQYF. The chain recombines TRBV24-1 with TRBJ2-3; weak D call: TRBD2 (6 bases). The germline CDR1 and CDR2 sequences are KGHDR and SFDVKD. The CDR3 has 14 amino acids. Trimming removed 9 bases from V and 3 bases from J, with 15 bases in between.

This clonotype appeared a few times. This chain links TRBV6-1 with TRBJ1-1; TRBD1 aligns across 7 bases. Germline V lookup: CDR1 MNHNS, CDR2 SASEGT. Trimming at V came to 1 base and at J to 0 bases, leaving 5 bases not matched to a gene. CDR3 length: 16 residues. CDR3 loop: CASSEVGTVMNTEAFF. CDR3 sequence (DNA): TGTGCCAGCAGTGAAGTGGGGACAGTCATGAACACTGAAGCTTTCTTT.

The chain combines TRBV13 with TRBJ1-1; no reliable D call. The CDR3 runs to 12 residues. Trimming took 5 bases from V and 1 from J, leaving 5 bases between them. Germline CDR1 is PRHDT and CDR2 is FYEKMQ (reference sequence). DNA for the CDR3: TGTGCCAGCAGCCCGACGAACACTGAAGCTTTCTTT. This codes for CASSPTNTEAFF. Full variable domain (outside the CDR3, taken from reference TRBV13 and TRBJ1-1): AAGVIQSPRHLIKEKRETATLKCYPIPRHDTVYWYQQGPGQDPQFLISFYEKMQSDKGSIPDRFSAQQFSDYHSELNMSSLELGDSALYFCASSPTNTEAFFGQGTRLTVV.

The J gene is TRBJ2-7, the V gene TRBV11-2; 11 nucleotides align to TRBD1. This CDR3 spans 14 amino acids. The germline V gene has CDR1 SGHAT and CDR2 FQNNGV. V was pared by 7 bases and J by 3 bases, with 5 bases of the junction left unmatched. CDR3 region: CASTADRGLYEQYF. Written as DNA, the CDR3 is TGTGCCAGCACCGCGGACAGGGGGCTCTACGAGCAGTACTTC.

V and J are TRBV10-3 and TRBJ1-6; no clear D gene. The CDR3 runs 14 residues. The germline V gene encodes CDR1 ENHRY and CDR2 SYGVKD. V lost 7 bases and J 5 bases, leaving 12 bases between the germline ends. The CDR3 loop is CAITAWPDNSPLHF. DNA for the CDR3: TGTGCCATCACCGCGTGGCCCGATAATTCACCCCTCCACTTT.

Remarks on this clonotype: A junction boundary mismatches the germline segment, possibly from a read error. The chain has TRBV11-2 and TRBJ1-3; TRBD1 matches 8 bases. This CDR3 spans 13 amino acids. Germline V CDR1 and CDR2: SGHAT, FQNNGV. Here the CDR3 reads CASSTGQGNTIHF. CDR3 DNA: TGTGCCAGCAGCACAGGACAGGGAAACACCATACATTTT.

This clonotype appeared once. The V call is TRBV12-3 or TRBV12-4, the J call TRBJ2-4; 8 nucleotides line up with TRBD1. The trim removed 2 bases at V and 0 bases at J, leaving 9 bases unmatched. The CDR3 contains 18 residues. The CDR3 loop reads CASSLIGVQGGAKNIQYF. CDR3 coding DNA: TGTGCCAGCAGTTTAATTGGGGTACAGGGGGGAGCCAAAAACATTCAGTACTTC.

The V call is TRBV29-1, the J call TRBJ2-1; 8 bases align to TRBD1. Germline loops: CDR1 SQVTM, CDR2 ANQGSEA. J gave up 5 bases and V 8 bases, and 2 bases lay outside the gene matches. The CDR3 has 11 residues. The CDR3 sequence is CSMTGDNEQFF. The CDR3 DNA reads as TGCAGCATGACAGGGGACAATGAGCAGTTCTTC.

The V and J genes are TRBV10-3 and TRBJ1-1; a weak D match, TRBD1 (5 bases). Trimming took 6 bases from V and 3 from J, leaving 11 bases between them. The CDR3 contains 13 residues. Per the germline V gene, CDR1 is ENHRY and CDR2 is SYGVKD. CDR3 amino acids: CAIRTQGDTEAFF. CDR3 in DNA: TGTGCCATCAGGACTCAGGGTGACACTGAAGCTTTCTTT.

The chain has TRBV12-5 and TRBJ1-5, with 10 bases fitting TRBD1. Germline CDR1 reads LGHNT; CDR2 reads FRNRAP. Losses at the gene ends were 8 bases for V and 5 bases for J; bases not matched to a gene: 9. The CDR3 consists of 15 residues. This CDR3 is CASFNRDRGHQPQHF. CDR3 nucleotide sequence: TGTGCTAGTTTCAACCGGGACAGGGGTCATCAGCCCCAGCATTTT.

The chain has TRBV30 and TRBJ2-3; perhaps TRBD2 as D (6 bases). Germline assignment: CDR1 GTSNPN and CDR2 SVGIG (reference sequence). The CDR3 spans 13 residues. V shed 8 bases and J shed 7 bases, with 19 bases lying between them. In DNA, the CDR3 is TGTGCCCCATTGGCGGGAACTCTTTATACGCAGTATTTT. Its protein product is CAPLAGTLYTQYF.